This record looks at one TCR beta chain sequence and its context. This entry comes from a study of siplizumab effects on memory and regulatory T cells. Sequencing used immunoSEQ multiplex PCR; TCRdb keeps in-frame clones, though not all of them. The table has more than 95,000 clones, about 93% seen once; the top ten hold 0.32%. This CDR3 has 14 amino acids. V was clipped by 5 bases and J by 4 bases; unmatched bases: 3. CDR1 and CDR2 (germline): LNHDA, SQIVND (reference sequence). The J gene is TRBJ2-3, the V gene TRBV19; 10 bases align to TRBD2. The receptor comes from a human donor in good health. The sequenced material came from CD4+ T cells sorted from blood. The CDR3 reads CASSAGLAADTQYF. The CDR3, as DNA: TGTGCCAGTAGTGCCGGACTAGCGGCAGATACGCAGTATTTT.